The source of this TCR beta chain is a study of blood T cell repertoires in COVID-19. Trimming removed 3 bases from V and 6 bases from J; junction bases left unmatched: 7. The CDR3 is 16 amino acids. From germline, CDR1 is LNHDA and CDR2 SQIVND (reference sequence). The data were produced by immunoSEQ multiplex PCR, yet TCRdb's version contains in-frame clones alone and is incomplete. Among under 500,000 clones listed, 87% were seen once. This clone has only one observation. Sequences were obtained from PBMCs or T cells enriched from blood (not recorded which). This receptor was obtained from a woman younger than 30 with acute COVID-19. The chain is built from TRBV19 and TRBJ2-1; 11 nucleotides match TRBD2. CDR3 sequence: CASSILGLAEANEQFF. DNA of the CDR3: TGTGCCAGTAGTATCTTGGGACTAGCGGAAGCCAATGAGCAGTTCTTC. Supplemented by reference TRBV19 and TRBJ2-1, the full variable domain reads DGGITQSPKYLFRKEGQNVTLSCEQNLNHDAMYWYRQDPGQGLRLIYYSQIVNDFQKGDIAEGYSVSREKKESFPLTVTSAQKNPTAFYLCASSILGLAEANEQFFGPGTRLTVL.